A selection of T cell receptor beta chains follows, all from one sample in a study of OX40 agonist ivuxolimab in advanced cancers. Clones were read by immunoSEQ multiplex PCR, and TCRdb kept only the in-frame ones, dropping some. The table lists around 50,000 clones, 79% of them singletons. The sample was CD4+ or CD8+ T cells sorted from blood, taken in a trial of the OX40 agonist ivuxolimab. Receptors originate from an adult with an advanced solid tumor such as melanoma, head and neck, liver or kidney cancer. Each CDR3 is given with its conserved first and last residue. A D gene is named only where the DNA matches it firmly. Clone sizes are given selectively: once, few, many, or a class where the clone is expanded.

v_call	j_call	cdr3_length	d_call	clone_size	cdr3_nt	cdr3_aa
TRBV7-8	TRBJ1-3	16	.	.	TGTGCCAGCAGCTTGGGGGTTCCCGGCCCTGGAAACACCATATATTTT	CASSLGVPGPGNTIYF
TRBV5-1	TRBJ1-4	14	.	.	TGCGCCAGCAGCAGCAGGGGAGATGAGGAAAAACTGTTTTTT	CASSSRGDEEKLFF
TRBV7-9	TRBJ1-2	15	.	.	TGTGCCAGCAGCTTCGGCGGAGGGCCCCGGAGCGGCTACACCTTC	CASSFGGGPRSGYTF
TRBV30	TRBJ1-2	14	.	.	TGTGCCTGGAGTAGGGGCAGATTAAACTATGGCTACACCTTC	CAWSRGRLNYGYTF
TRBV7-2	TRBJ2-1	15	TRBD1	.	TGTGCCAGCAGCTTAGTGACGGACAGGGGAAATGAGCAGTTCTTC	CASSLVTDRGNEQFF
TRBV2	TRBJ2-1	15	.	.	TGTGCCAGCAGCCCGGGACCCCGGAGCACCGGTGAGCAGTTCTTC	CASSPGPRSTGEQFF
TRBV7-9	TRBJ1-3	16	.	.	TGTGCCAGCAGCTTTGGCCCCACAGGGTCTGGAAACACCATATATTTT	CASSFGPTGSGNTIYF
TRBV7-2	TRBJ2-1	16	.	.	TGTGCCAGCAGCTTACTTGGAGCGGGACACTACAATGAGCAGTTCTTC	CASSLLGAGHYNEQFF
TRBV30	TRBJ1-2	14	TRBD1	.	TGTGCCTGGGGGACCGGGACAGCTAACTATGGCTACACCTTC	CAWGTGTANYGYTF
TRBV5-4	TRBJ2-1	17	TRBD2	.	TGTGCCAGCAGCTCAGCGAGCGGGAGGGCCTCCTACAATGAGCAGTTCTTC	CASSSASGRASYNEQFF
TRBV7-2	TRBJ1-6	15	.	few	TGTGCCAGCAGCCCCCCAGGGGCCTATAATTCACCCCTCCACTTT	CASSPPGAYNSPLHF
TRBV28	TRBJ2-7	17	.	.	TGTGCCAGTTACTCCTTCCGGACAGCGGGAATATCCTACGAGCAGTACTTC	CASYSFRTAGISYEQYF
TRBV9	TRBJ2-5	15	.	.	TGTGCCAGCAGCGAGACCCCCGGAGGGCCGGAGACCCAGTACTTC	CASSETPGGPETQYF
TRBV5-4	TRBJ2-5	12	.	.	TGTGCCAGCAGCCGGGACTCAGAGACCCAGTACTTC	CASSRDSETQYF
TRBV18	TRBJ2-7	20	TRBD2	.	TGTGCCAGCTCACCCACCTCAGGGGTCCCCGTGACTAGCGGGAGTCACGAGCAGTACTTC	CASSPTSGVPVTSGSHEQYF
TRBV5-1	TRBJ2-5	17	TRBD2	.	TGCGCCAGCAGCTTGGAGGGACTAGCGGGAGTCCACGAGACCCAGTACTTC	CASSLEGLAGVHETQYF
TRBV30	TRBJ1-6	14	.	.	TGTGCCTGGAGTGTAGGGCAGGGAGGTTCACCCCTCCACTTT	CAWSVGQGGSPLHF
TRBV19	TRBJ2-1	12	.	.	TGTGCCAGTACCCGAGGGGCCCATGAGCAGTTCTTC	CASTRGAHEQFF
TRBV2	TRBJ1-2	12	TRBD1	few	TGTGCCAGCAGTAAGGACAGGGGAGGCTACACCTTC	CASSKDRGGYTF
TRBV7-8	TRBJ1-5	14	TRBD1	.	TGTGCCAGCAGCCGGACAGGCCCGGGAGAGCCCCAGCATTTT	CASSRTGPGEPQHF
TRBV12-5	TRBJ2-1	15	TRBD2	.	TGTGCTAGTGGTTTGCCGTCTAGCGGAAACAATGAGCAGTTCTTC	CASGLPSSGNNEQFF
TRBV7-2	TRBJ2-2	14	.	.	TGTGCCAGCAGCTTCGTGTTTGGCACCGGGGAGCTGTTTTTT	CASSFVFGTGELFF
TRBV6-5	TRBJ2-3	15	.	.	TGTGCCAGCAGTAAGGGGCCCCCTGGCACAGATACGCAGTATTTT	CASSKGPPGTDTQYF
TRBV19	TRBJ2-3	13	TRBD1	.	TGTGCCAGTACCTGGGACAGGGGTAATACGCAGTATTTT	CASTWDRGNTQYF
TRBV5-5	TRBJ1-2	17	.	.	TGTGCCAGCAGCTTGATCCCAGGCTCATCCGATTTTTATGGCTACACCTTC	CASSLIPGSSDFYGYTF
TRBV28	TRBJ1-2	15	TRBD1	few	TGTGCCAGCAGTTTCCAAACAGGGGTCGGGGAGTACTACACCTTC	CASSFQTGVGEYYTF
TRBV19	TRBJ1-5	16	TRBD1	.	TGTGCCAGTAAGAGAACAGGGGGCTCTGGTAATCAGCCCCAGCATTTT	CASKRTGGSGNQPQHF
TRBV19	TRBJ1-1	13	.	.	TGTGCCAGTAGTATACGGGGGGACACTGAAGCTTTCTTT	CASSIRGDTEAFF
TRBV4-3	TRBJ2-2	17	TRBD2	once	TGCGCCAGCAGCCAAGGTCAGGGTAGCGGGGGTACCGGGGAGCTGTTTTTT	CASSQGQGSGGTGELFF
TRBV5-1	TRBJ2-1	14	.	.	TGCGCCAGCAGTGTTGTCCCAGCCTACAATGAGCAGTTCTTC	CASSVVPAYNEQFF
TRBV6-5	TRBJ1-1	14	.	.	TGTGCCAGCAGGGCGGGAGGTCGGGAAACTGAAGCTTTCTTT	CASRAGGRETEAFF
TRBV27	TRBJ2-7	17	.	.	TGTGCCAGCAGTTTATCGCCTCAGAGTGGGGGGCGTCACGAGCAGTACTTC	CASSLSPQSGGRHEQYF
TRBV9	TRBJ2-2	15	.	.	TGTGCCAGCGGACTACTCAGGGGGAACACCGGGGAGCTGTTTTTT	CASGLLRGNTGELFF
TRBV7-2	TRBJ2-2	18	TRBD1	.	TGTGCCAGCAGCCGGAACCACGGACAGGGGCTAAACCGAGGGGAGCTGTTTTTT	CASSRNHGQGLNRGELFF
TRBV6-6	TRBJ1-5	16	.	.	TGTGCCAGCAGTTACTCTAACCAATACAGCAATCAGCCCCAGCATTTT	CASSYSNQYSNQPQHF
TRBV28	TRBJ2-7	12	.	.	TGTGCCAGCAGTTTATCAGGCTACGAGCAGTACTTC	CASSLSGYEQYF
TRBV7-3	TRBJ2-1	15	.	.	TGTGCCAGCAGCTTAACCAGGGACTCCTACAATGAGCAGTTCTTC	CASSLTRDSYNEQFF
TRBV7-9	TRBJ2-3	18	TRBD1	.	TGTGCCAGCACCCCTGACAGGGGGCGCAAAGGATCGACAGATACGCAGTATTTT	CASTPDRGRKGSTDTQYF
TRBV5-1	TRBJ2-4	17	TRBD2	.	TGCGCCAGCAGCTTGTTATCCGGGAGCGGGGGAAAAAACATTCAGTACTTC	CASSLLSGSGGKNIQYF
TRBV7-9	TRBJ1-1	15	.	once	TGTGCCAGCAGTCAAATCGGGAGGGGGAACACTGAAGCTTTCTTT	CASSQIGRGNTEAFF
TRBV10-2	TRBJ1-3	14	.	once	TGCGCCAGCGGGAGGGGACTAGATGGAAACACCATATATTTT	CASGRGLDGNTIYF
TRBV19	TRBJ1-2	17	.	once	TGTGCCAGTAGTACGTTACAGGTCGCAGGGGACACCTATGGCTACACCTTC	CASSTLQVAGDTYGYTF
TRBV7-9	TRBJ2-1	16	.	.	TGTGCCAGCAGCTTGGGCCTCCTCACAACCCACAATGAGCAGTTCTTC	CASSLGLLTTHNEQFF
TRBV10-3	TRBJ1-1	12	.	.	TGTGCCATCAGTGGCCGGGGAACTGAAGCTTTCTTT	CAISGRGTEAFF
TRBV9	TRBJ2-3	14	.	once	TGTGCCAGCAGCGCCAGATCAACAATAGATACGCAGTATTTT	CASSARSTIDTQYF
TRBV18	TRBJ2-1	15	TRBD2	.	TGTGCCAGCTCACCCCCTAGCGGGACCGTCAATGAGCAGTTCTTC	CASSPPSGTVNEQFF
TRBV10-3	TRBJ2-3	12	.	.	TGTGCCATCAGGGGGGGCTCCGATACGCAGTATTTT	CAIRGGSDTQYF
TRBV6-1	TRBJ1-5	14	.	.	TGTGCCAGCAGTGTAGGGGGGGGCAGACAGCCCCAGCATTTT	CASSVGGGRQPQHF
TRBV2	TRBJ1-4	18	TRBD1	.	TGTGCCAGCAGTGAAATCGACAGGGGGCATTCAACTAATGAAAAACTGTTTTTT	CASSEIDRGHSTNEKLFF
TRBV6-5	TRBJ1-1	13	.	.	TGTGCCAGCAGTTACAGGGTTAGCACTGAAGCTTTCTTT	CASSYRVSTEAFF
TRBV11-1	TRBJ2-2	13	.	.	TGTGCCAGCAGCTTGCGCGGCACCGGGGAGCTGTTTTTT	CASSLRGTGELFF
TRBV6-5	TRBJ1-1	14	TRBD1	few	TGTGCCAGCAGCCGGACAGGGACGAGCACTGAAGCTTTCTTT	CASSRTGTSTEAFF
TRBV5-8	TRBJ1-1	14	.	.	TGTGCCAGCAGCTTGAACGGATTAAACACTGAAGCTTTCTTT	CASSLNGLNTEAFF
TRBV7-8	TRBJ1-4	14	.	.	TGTGCCAGCAGCTCGGGACAAGAGAATGAAAAACTGTTTTTT	CASSSGQENEKLFF
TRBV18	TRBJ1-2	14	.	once	TGTGCCAGCTCACCAGCGGAGGGGGGAAGGGGCTACACCTTC	CASSPAEGGRGYTF
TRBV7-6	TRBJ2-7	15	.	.	TGTGCCAGCAGCCAGGCAGGCGCGGGGGCGGGCGAGCAGTACTTC	CASSQAGAGAGEQYF
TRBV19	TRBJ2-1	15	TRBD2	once	TGTGCCAGTAGTACTGGCGAGCGGGGGTACAATGAGCAGTTCTTC	CASSTGERGYNEQFF